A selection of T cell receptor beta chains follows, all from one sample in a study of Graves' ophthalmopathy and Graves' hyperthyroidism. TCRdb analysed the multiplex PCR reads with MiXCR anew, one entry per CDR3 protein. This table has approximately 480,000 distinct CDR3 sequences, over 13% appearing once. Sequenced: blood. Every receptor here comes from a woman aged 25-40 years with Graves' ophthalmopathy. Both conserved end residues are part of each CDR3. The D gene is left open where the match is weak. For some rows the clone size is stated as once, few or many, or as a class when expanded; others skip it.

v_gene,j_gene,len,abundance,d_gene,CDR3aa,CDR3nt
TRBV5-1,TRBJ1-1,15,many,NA,CASSGTGPLNTEAFF,TGCGCCAGCAGCGGGACGGGACCTCTAAACACTGAAGCTTTCTTT
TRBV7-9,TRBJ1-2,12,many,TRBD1,CATRRQGDGYTF,TGTGCCACCAGAAGACAGGGGGATGGCTACACCTTC
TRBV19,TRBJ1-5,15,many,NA,CASSPRQVLNQPQHF,TGTGCCAGTAGTCCGCGACAGGTTCTCAATCAGCCCCAGCATTTT
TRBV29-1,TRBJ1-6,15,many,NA,CSVEDGGTGTSPLHF,TGCAGCGTTGAAGATGGCGGTACAGGGACCTCACCCCTCCACTTT
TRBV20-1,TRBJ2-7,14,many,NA,CSAIRGEGAYEQYF,TGCAGTGCTATAAGGGGTGAAGGAGCCTACGAGCAGTACTTC
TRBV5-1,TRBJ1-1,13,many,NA,CASSRDKFTEAFF,TGCGCCAGCAGCCGGGACAAATTCACTGAAGCTTTCTTT
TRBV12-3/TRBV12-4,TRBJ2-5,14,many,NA,CASSDRAPQETQYF,TGTGCCAGCAGTGATCGTGCCCCCCAAGAGACCCAGTACTTC
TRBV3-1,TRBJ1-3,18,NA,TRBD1,CASSPGAGGAVSGNTIYF,TGTGCCAGCAGCCCCGGAGCAGGGGGCGCGGTATCTGGAAACACCATATATTTT
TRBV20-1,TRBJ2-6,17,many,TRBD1,CSASGTESSSGANVLTF,TGCAGTGCTAGTGGGACAGAATCCTCCTCTGGGGCCAACGTCCTGACTTTC
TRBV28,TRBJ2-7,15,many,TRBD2,CASTRGLAGGYEQYF,TGTGCCAGCACCCGCGGACTAGCGGGGGGCTACGAGCAGTACTTC
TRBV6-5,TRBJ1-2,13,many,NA,CASSYSRGDGYTF,TGTGCCAGCAGTTACTCGCGGGGGGATGGCTACACCTTC
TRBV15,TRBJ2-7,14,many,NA,CATSREGRAYEQYF,TGTGCCACCAGCAGAGAGGGAAGAGCCTACGAGCAGTACTTC
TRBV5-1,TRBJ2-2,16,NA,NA,CASQNTPGAYTGELFF,TGCGCCAGCCAGAACACCCCGGGGGCCTACACCGGGGAGCTGTTTTTT
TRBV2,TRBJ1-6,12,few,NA,CASSSDSSPLHF,TGTGCCAGCAGTAGTGACAGTTCACCCCTCCACTTT
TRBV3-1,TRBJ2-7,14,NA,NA,CASSLAEASYEQYF,TGTGCCAGCAGCCTGGCAGAGGCCTCCTACGAGCAGTACTTC
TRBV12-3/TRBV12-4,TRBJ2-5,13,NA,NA,CASGDWGKETQYF,TGTGCCAGCGGGGACTGGGGGAAAGAGACCCAGTACTTC
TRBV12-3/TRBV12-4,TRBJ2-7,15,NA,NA,CASSHGTMPKVEQYF,TGTGCCAGCAGTCACGGGACAATGCCTAAAGTCGAGCAGTACTTC
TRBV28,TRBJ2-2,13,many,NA,CARHLANTGELFF,TGTGCCCGACACCTCGCGAACACCGGGGAGCTGTTTTTT
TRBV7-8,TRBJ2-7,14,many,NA,CASSPTLKAYEQYF,TGTGCCAGCAGTCCTACACTTAAGGCCTACGAGCAGTACTTC
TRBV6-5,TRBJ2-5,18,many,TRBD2,CASSWFGTSGPEEETQYF,TGTGCCAGCAGTTGGTTCGGAACTAGCGGACCCGAGGAGGAGACCCAGTACTTC
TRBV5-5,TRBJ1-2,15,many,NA,CASSLEPRANYGYTF,TGTGCCAGCAGCTTGGAACCCAGGGCTAACTATGGCTACACCTTC
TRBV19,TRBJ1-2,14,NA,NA,CASSSQGREDGYTF,TGTGCCAGTAGTTCTCAGGGGAGAGAGGATGGCTACACCTTC
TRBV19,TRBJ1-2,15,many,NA,CASSMRQQGDYGYTF,TGTGCCAGTAGTATGCGGCAGCAGGGAGACTATGGCTACACCTTC
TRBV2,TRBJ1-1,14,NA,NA,CASGLTPTSDEAFF,TGTGCCAGCGGGCTGACTCCAACTTCAGATGAAGCTTTCTTT
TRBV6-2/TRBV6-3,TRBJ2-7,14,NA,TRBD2,CASSYKGGGGEQYF,TGTGCCAGCAGTTACAAGGGCGGGGGGGGAGAGCAGTACTTC
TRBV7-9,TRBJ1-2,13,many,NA,CASSPGAKTGYTF,TGTGCCAGCAGCCCGGGGGCAAAAACTGGCTACACCTTC
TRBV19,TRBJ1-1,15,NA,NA,CASSIGGSGNTEAFF,TGTGCCAGTAGTATAGGAGGCTCTGGGAACACTGAAGCTTTCTTT
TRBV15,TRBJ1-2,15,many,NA,CATSGSQGTNYGYTF,TGTGCCACCAGCGGGTCACAGGGCACTAACTATGGCTACACCTTC
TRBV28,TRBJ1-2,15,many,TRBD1,CASSLRTGENYGYTF,TGTGCCAGCAGTCTAAGGACAGGGGAAAACTATGGCTACACCTTC
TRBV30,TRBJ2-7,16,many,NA,CAWSGSPWGPSYEQYF,TGTGCCTGGAGTGGATCTCCGTGGGGGCCATCCTACGAGCAGTACTTC
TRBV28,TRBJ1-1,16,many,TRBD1,CASSGRDRVLNTEAFF,TGTGCCAGCAGTGGCCGGGACAGGGTTCTGAACACTGAAGCTTTCTTT
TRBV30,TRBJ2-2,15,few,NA,CAWSDGGKDTGELFF,TGTGCCTGGAGTGACGGCGGGAAGGACACCGGGGAGCTGTTTTTT
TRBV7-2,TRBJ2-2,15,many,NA,CAIPPPTSYTGELFF,TGTGCCATCCCCCCCCCGACGTCGTACACCGGGGAGCTGTTTTTT
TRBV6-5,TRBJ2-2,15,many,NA,CASSARQVNTGELFF,TGTGCCAGCAGCGCCCGACAGGTGAACACCGGGGAGCTGTTTTTT
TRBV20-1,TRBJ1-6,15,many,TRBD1,CSARGTGERDSPLHF,TGCAGTGCTAGGGGGACAGGGGAGAGAGATTCACCCCTCCACTTT
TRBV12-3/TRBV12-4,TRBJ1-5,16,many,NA,CASSFVQGGGNQPQHF,TGTGCCAGCAGCTTCGTCCAGGGTGGAGGCAATCAGCCCCAGCATTTT
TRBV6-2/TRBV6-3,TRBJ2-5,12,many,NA,CASRKIPETQYF,TGTGCCAGCAGGAAGATACCAGAGACCCAGTACTTC
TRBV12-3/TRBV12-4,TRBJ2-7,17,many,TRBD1,CASSLAGLWDRANEQYF,TGTGCCAGCAGTTTAGCGGGCTTATGGGACAGGGCTAACGAGCAGTACTTC
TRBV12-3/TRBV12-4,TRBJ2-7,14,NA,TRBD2,CASASGRLFGEQYF,TGTGCCAGCGCTAGCGGGAGGCTTTTCGGCGAGCAGTACTTC
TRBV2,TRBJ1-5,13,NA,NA,CASSQRNNQPQHF,TGTGCCAGCAGCCAGAGGAACAATCAGCCCCAGCATTTT
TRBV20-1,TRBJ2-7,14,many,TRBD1,CSARRWDRTYEQYF,TGCAGTGCTAGACGATGGGACAGAACCTACGAGCAGTACTTC
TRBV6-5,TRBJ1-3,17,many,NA,CASSYSGRTLSGNTIYF,TGTGCCAGCAGTTACTCAGGGAGGACTCTCTCTGGAAACACCATATATTTT
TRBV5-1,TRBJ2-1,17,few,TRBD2,CASRKASGRAGYNEQFF,TGCGCCAGCAGAAAGGCTAGCGGGAGGGCGGGATATAATGAGCAGTTCTTC
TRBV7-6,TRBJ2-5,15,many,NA,CASSLRDEGPMDQYF,TGTGCCAGCAGCTTACGAGATGAGGGTCCAATGGACCAGTACTTC
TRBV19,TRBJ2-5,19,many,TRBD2,CASSTHALIGLAAQETQYF,TGTGCCAGTAGTACTCACGCATTGATTGGACTAGCGGCTCAAGAGACCCAGTACTTC
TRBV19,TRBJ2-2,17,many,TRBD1,CASSSHPGTGDTGELFF,TGTGCCAGTAGTTCCCATCCCGGGACAGGGGACACCGGGGAGCTGTTTTTT
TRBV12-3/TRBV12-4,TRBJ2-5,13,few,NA,CASSLRAQETKYF,TGTGCCAGCAGTTTAAGGGCGCAAGAGACCAAGTACTTC
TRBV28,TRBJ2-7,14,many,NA,CASSVIRSSYEQYF,TGTGCCAGCAGTGTGATCAGGAGCTCCTACGAGCAGTACTTC
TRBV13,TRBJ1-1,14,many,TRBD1,CASDPDRGTTEAFF,TGTGCCAGCGATCCGGACAGGGGGACCACTGAAGCTTTCTTT
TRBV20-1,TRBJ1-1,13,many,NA,CSAPGRMNTEAFF,TGCAGTGCCCCGGGACGGATGAACACTGAAGCTTTCTTT
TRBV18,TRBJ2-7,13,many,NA,CASSPPTAHEQYF,TGTGCCAGCTCACCACCGACAGCCCACGAGCAGTACTTC
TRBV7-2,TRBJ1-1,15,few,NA,CASSPGGGFNTEAFF,TGTGCCAGCAGCCCCGGAGGGGGATTCAACACTGAAGCTTTCTTT
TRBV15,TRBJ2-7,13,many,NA,CATSTGDNYEQYF,TGTGCCACCAGCACCGGGGACAACTACGAGCAGTACTTC